This entry lists 29 T cell receptor beta chains sequenced from one sample in a study of CD8+CD57+ T cells in acquired aplastic anemia. Previously, flow cytometry had revealed CD8+CD57+ cell expansion in the patients chosen for sequencing. TCR beta VDJ combinations and CDR3 sequences were profiled from genomic DNA. TCRdb re-analysed the reads in MiXCR, keeping a single row per CDR3 protein. The table shows about 180,000 distinct CDR3 sequences, with roughly 48% occurring only once. Sequencing was performed on sorted CD4+, CD8+, or CD8+CD57+ T cells (not recorded which) from PBMCs. The receptors here all came from a human donor with aplastic anemia.

With regard to this clonotype: Lacking the conserved final phenylalanine or tryptophan, this CDR3 likely reflects a read error. V usage is TRBV20-1 and J usage is TRBJ2-5; D uncertain. Judging by the DNA end, TRBJ2-7 fits better; the J call may be wrong. Germline values: CDR1 DFQATT, CDR2 SNEGSKA (reference sequence). CDR3 length equals 15 residues. CDR3: CSARDLGANGYEQYL. As DNA, the CDR3 is TGCAGTGCTAGAGATCTAGGAGCTAACGGGTACGAGCAGTACCTC.

The sample holds many counts of this clonotype. V gene TRBV10-3 combines with J gene TRBJ1-1; D gene ambiguous. The V gene lost 6 bases and the J gene lost 3 bases, with 11 bases spanning the gap. The length of the CDR3 is 13 residues. Germline CDR1 is ENHRY and CDR2 is SYGVKD. CDR3 in DNA: TGTGCCATCAGGGACGGGAGGTACACTGAAGCTTTCTTT. Protein product: CAIRDGRYTEAFF.

V is TRBV19 and J is TRBJ1-1, with a possible D match to TRBD1 (6 bases). Trimming stripped 3 bases from V and 1 base from J, with 12 bases between. CDR1 LNHDA and CDR2 SQIVND come from the germline V gene (reference sequence). This CDR3 comprises 15 residues. The CDR3 bases are TGTGCCAGTAGTATCTCACAGGGACCGAACACTGAAGCTTTCTTT. Translation gives CASSISQGPNTEAFF.

Notes on this clonotype: A read error is possible here, since a much larger clone lies one base away. This sequence joins TRBV6-1 and TRBJ1-5, with 10 bases identical to TRBD1. With 8 bases clipped from V and 6 bases from J, the junction kept 16 bases outside the gene matches. The length of the CDR3 is 17 residues. The germline CDR1 and CDR2 sequences are MNHNS and SASEGT. The CDR3 here is CASGGRTGGDRFQPQHF. CDR3 nucleotides: TGTGCCAGCGGTGGACGGACAGGGGGGGATCGTTTTCAGCCCCAGCATTTT.

This clonotype was seen at least ten times. The rearrangement joins TRBV5-1 to TRBJ2-5; possibly TRBD1 for D (6 bases). CDR3 size: 12 residues. V lost 4 bases, J lost 4 bases, and 8 bases lay in between. Germline lookup yields CDR1 SGHRS and CDR2 YFSETQ. In DNA form, the CDR3 reads TGCGCCAGCAGCCTGACAGGAGAGACCCAGTACTTC. Translation: CASSLTGETQYF.

In this sample, this clonotype turned up many times. An end of the junction differs from the germline gene, which may be a read error. The chain has TRBV4-2 and TRBJ2-7; 8 nucleotides line up with TRBD1. The CDR3 runs to 15 residues. Germline-derived CDR1 and CDR2 are LGHNA and YNFKEQ. CDR3 sequence reads: CASSHPGGPSNEQYF. The CDR3 DNA sequence: TGTGCCAGCAGCCACCCAGGGGGCCCCTCCAACGAGCAGTACTTC.

This clonotype was counted many times. The chain employs TRBV6-1 and TRBJ2-5; D possibly corresponds to TRBD1 (5 bases). Looked up from germline, CDR1 is MNHNS and CDR2 is SASEGT. Trimming pared 2 bases from V and 2 bases from J, leaving 15 bases between. CDR3 length: 16 amino acids. The CDR3 loop reads CASSEMGLGYQETQYF. The CDR3, as DNA: TGTGCCAGCAGTGAAATGGGGCTAGGCTATCAAGAGACCCAGTACTTC.

The chain is built from TRBV6-5 and TRBJ2-7, with TRBD1 matching over 11 bases. V trimming: 5 bases; J trimming: 6 bases; junction bases outside the gene matches: 6. From germline, CDR1 is MNHEY and CDR2 SVGAGI. This CDR3 is 14 amino acids long. The CDR3 loop is CASSNGQGAGEQYF. The DNA of the CDR3 is TGTGCCAGCAGTAACGGACAGGGGGCTGGCGAGCAGTACTTC.

The chain employs TRBV20-1 and TRBJ1-5; 11 nucleotides match TRBD1. CDR1 DFQATT and CDR2 SNEGSKA come from the germline V gene (reference sequence). The trim removed 4 bases at V and 2 bases at J, leaving 10 bases unmatched. This CDR3 region has 17 residues. CDR3 coding DNA: TGCAGTGCTACCTTGGGACAGGGGGTGGTCGGCAATCAGCCCCAGCATTTT. Its protein product is CSATLGQGVVGNQPQHF.

This clonotype was counted at least ten times. The genes are TRBV3-1 and TRBJ2-7; possibly TRBD2 for D (7 bases). The V end was cut by 5 bases, the J end by 1 base, with 15 bases between. This CDR3 region has 15 residues. Germline V gene lookup returns CDR1 LGHDT and CDR2 YNNKEL (reference sequence). The CDR3 DNA is TGTGCCAGCAGCTGGGAGGGGGGAGTGTCCTACGAGCAGTACTTC. This sequence encodes CASSWEGGVSYEQYF.

This clonotype was counted many times. V and J are TRBV19 and TRBJ2-5; TRBD1 matches at 7 bases. Trimming cost V 6 bases and J 3 bases; bases outside gene matches: 7. The CDR3 is 14 amino acids. Germline V gene sequence: CDR1 LNHDA, CDR2 SQIVND (reference sequence). The CDR3: CASRTGTEKETQYF. CDR3 nucleotide sequence: TGTGCCAGTAGGACCGGGACAGAAAAAGAGACCCAGTACTTC.

This clonotype has more than one count but fewer than ten. The chain has TRBV4-2 and TRBJ2-7; 7 bases agree with TRBD1. The V and J ends lost 0 bases and 5 bases, in that order; junction bases with no gene match: 10. Germline CDR1 is LGHNA and CDR2 is YNFKEQ. CDR3 length equals 16 residues. The CDR3 reads CASSQELGQVGHEQYF. The DNA of the CDR3 is TGTGCCAGCAGCCAAGAACTCGGACAGGTCGGCCACGAGCAGTACTTC.

This clonotype was seen ten or more times. J is TRBJ1-1 and V is TRBV15; no reliable D call. Germline V gives CDR1 LNHNV, CDR2 YYDKDF (reference sequence). The CDR3 has 16 amino acids. Trimming removed 4 bases at V and 4 bases at J, with 19 bases between. Written as DNA, the CDR3 is TGTGCCACCAGCACCCAGAAGTTGGAAGGAGGCACTGAAGCTTTCTTT. It specifies CATSTQKLEGGTEAFF.

This clonotype showed up many times. The chain has TRBV4-2 and TRBJ2-2; TRBD1 might be the D (5 bases). Germline values: CDR1 LGHNA, CDR2 YNFKEQ. With 4 bases removed from V and 2 bases from J, the gap between germline ends came to 11 bases. The CDR3 is made up of 15 amino acids. The CDR3: CASSRGGANTGELFF. The CDR3 DNA follows: TGTGCCAGCAGCCGTGGTGGGGCTAACACCGGGGAGCTGTTTTTT.

The genes are TRBV20-1 and TRBJ2-5, with 7 bases fitting TRBD2. Trimming at V came to 7 bases and at J to 10 bases, leaving 12 bases not matched to a gene. Germline lookup yields CDR1 DFQATT and CDR2 SNEGSKA (reference sequence). The CDR3 extends over 12 amino acids. CDR3 nucleotide sequence: TGCAGTGTTTCCAGCGGGGCCGTGAGCCAGTACTTC. This gives the protein CSVSSGAVSQYF.

This chain links TRBV7-3 with TRBJ1-2; D is unclear. Germline V gene lookup returns CDR1 SGHTA and CDR2 FQGTGA. Trimming removed 1 base from V and 6 bases from J, with 9 bases in between. This CDR3 has 13 residues. CDR3 nucleotide sequence: TGTGCCAGCAGCTTAAAACGGGTCGATGGCTACACCTTC. It encodes CASSLKRVDGYTF. Supplemented by reference TRBV7-3 and TRBJ1-2, the full variable domain reads GAGVSQTPSNKVTEKGKYVELRCDPISGHTALYWYRQSLGQGPEFLIYFQGTGAADDSGLPNDRFFAVRPEGSVSTLKIQRTERGDSAVYLCASSLKRVDGYTFGSGTRLTVV.

J is TRBJ2-1 and V is TRBV6-1, with a weak D call TRBD2 (6 bases). V was trimmed by 5 bases and J by 7 bases, leaving 24 bases between them. The germline gives CDR1 MNHNS, CDR2 SASEGT. CDR3 length: 17 amino acids. CDR3 residues: CASSPSRDWALLNEQFF. Here the CDR3 DNA reads TGTGCCAGCAGTCCGTCCCGGGACTGGGCCTTACTAAATGAGCAGTTCTTC.

This clonotype occurred a few times. The junction does not match germline at one end; this may be a read error. This rearrangement joins TRBV7-3 to TRBJ2-7; maybe TRBD1 (5 bases). Germline assignment: CDR1 SGHTA and CDR2 FQGTGA. The CDR3 is 16 amino acids. The DNA for the CDR3 is TGTGCCAGCAGCCCGTATATCGTGGACAAAAACGGCGAGCAGTACTTT. Protein product: CASSPYIVDKNGEQYF. Based on the CDR3 plus reference TRBV7-3 and TRBJ2-7, the full variable domain is GAGVSQTPSNKVTEKGKYVELRCDPISGHTALYWYRQSLGQGPEFLIYFQGTGAADDSGLPNDRFFAVRPEGSVSTLKIQRTERGDSAVYLCASSPYIVDKNGEQYFGPGTRLTVT.

This clonotype showed up just a few times. The genes are TRBV18 and TRBJ2-3; 11 bases are a match to TRBD2. The CDR3 consists of 16 residues. Germline values: CDR1 KGHSH, CDR2 LQKENI. Losses at the gene ends were 1 base for V and 5 bases for J; bases not matched to a gene: 5. The DNA for the CDR3 is TGTGCCAGCTCACCACTTAGCGGGGGGGCCGTAGATACGCAGTATTTT. This sequence encodes CASSPLSGGAVDTQYF.

V is TRBV12-3 or TRBV12-4 and J is TRBJ2-7, with unresolved D. The CDR3 contains 12 residues. The germline V and J ends were trimmed by 6 bases and 4 bases, with 10 bases remaining between them. This CDR3 reads CASSPLIYEQYF. The CDR3 region has the DNA TGTGCCAGCAGCCCCCTCATTTACGAGCAGTACTTC.

Comments on this clonotype: Relative to the germline gene, one junction end is altered; a read error may explain this. V is TRBV7-9 and J is TRBJ2-1; TRBD2 aligns across 12 bases. The CDR3 totals 14 residues. CDR1 SEHNR and CDR2 FQNEAQ come from the germline V gene (reference sequence). CDR3 sequence reads: CASSLLAGGHEQLF. CDR3 nucleotide sequence: TGTGCCAGCAGCCTGCTAGCGGGAGGGCATGAGCAGCTCTTC. The full variable domain, completed using reference TRBV7-9 and TRBJ2-1, is DTGVSQNPRHKITKRGQNVTFRCDPISEHNRLYWYRQTLGQGPEFLTYFQNEAQLEKSRLLSDRFSAERPKGSFSTLEIQRTEQGDSAMYLCASSLLAGGHEQLFGPGTRLTVL.

The chain joins TRBV7-8 to TRBJ1-1; D remains unclear. The CDR3 has 13 amino acids. V lost 5 bases and J lost 9, with 16 bases in between. CDR1 is SGHVS and CDR2 is FQNEAQ in the germline V gene. CDR3 DNA sequence: TGTGCCAGCAGCCCCGGCATGAACACCAAAGCTTTCTTT. Encoded protein: CASSPGMNTKAFF.

This clonotype was seen many times. The chain recombines TRBV29-1 with TRBJ2-1, with D maybe TRBD1 (6 bases). Germline loops: CDR1 SQVTM, CDR2 ANQGSEA. Trimming removed 7 bases at V and 2 bases at J, with 18 bases between. The CDR3 is 15 residues long. CDR3: CSAQPRDRPYNEQFF. CDR3 DNA: TGCAGCGCCCAGCCGAGAGACAGGCCCTACAATGAGCAGTTCTTC.

The V call is TRBV15, the J call TRBJ2-1; possibly TRBD2 for D (5 bases). V was cut by 0 bases and J by 4 bases, with 25 bases left in between. CDR3 size: 20 residues. Germline CDR1 LNHNV, CDR2 YYDKDF (reference sequence). CDR3 protein: CATSRDDYHFSAIGYNEQFF. The DNA for the CDR3 is TGTGCCACCAGCAGAGATGACTACCACTTTTCGGCGATTGGGTACAATGAGCAGTTCTTC.

V and J are TRBV25-1 and TRBJ1-1; D call uncertain. The CDR3 has 13 amino acids. V dropped 0 bases and J dropped 9 bases, with 11 bases sitting between them. The germline V gene has CDR1 MGHDK and CDR2 SYGVNS. CDR3 sequence: CASSEYGFGKAFF. CDR3 DNA: TGTGCCAGCAGTGAATATGGGTTCGGGAAAGCTTTCTTT.

This rearrangement joins TRBV12-3 or TRBV12-4 to TRBJ1-1; D is undetermined. V was clipped by 10 bases and J by 4 bases, with 16 bases between them. The CDR3 has 13 amino acids. In DNA form, the CDR3 reads TGTGCCACCAAGGACCTTGGGTCCACTGAAGCTTTCTTT. The encoded protein is CATKDLGSTEAFF.

In its sample, this clonotype was seen many times. The rearrangement uses TRBV5-4 and TRBJ2-7; 7 bases match TRBD1. Trimming took 0 bases from V and 6 from J; bases not matched to a gene: 3. The CDR3 length is 13 residues. Germline CDR1 reads SGHNT; CDR2 reads YYREEE (reference sequence). CDR3 region: CASSLEGGAEQYF. The CDR3 nucleotides read TGTGCCAGCAGCTTGGAAGGGGGCGCCGAGCAGTACTTC.

The CDR3 DNA is TGCAGTGCTTCCGCTCAGGCTGTGAACTATGGCTACACCTTC. Translation: CSASAQAVNYGYTF. The chain has TRBV20-1 and TRBJ1-2; no firm D call. V was clipped by 5 bases and J by 2 bases, with 15 bases between them. This CDR3 comprises 14 residues. Germline lookup yields CDR1 DFQATT and CDR2 SNEGSKA (reference sequence).

This clonotype was observed many times. The chain carries TRBV5-4 and TRBJ2-3; no clear D. CDR1 is SGHNT, CDR2 YYREEE, per germline (reference sequence). CDR3 length equals 13 residues. V lost 5 bases, J lost 0 bases, and 7 bases lay in between. For the CDR3, the DNA is TGTGCCAGCAGGCCATTCAGCACAGATACGCAGTATTTT. Translated, it gives CASRPFSTDTQYF.